The 7 T cell receptor beta chains below all came from one sample that was sequenced in a study of cytomegalovirus exposure and HLA in healthy donors. PCR employed 60 Vbeta and 13 Jbeta primers. This table comes from immunoSEQ multiplex PCR, and its TCRdb copy is limited to in-frame clones, with some not included. The sample has about 42,000 clones, and its top ten clones hold 1% to 1.5%. Sequenced: PBMCs. All receptors derive from a man between 25 and 39 years old in good health and CMV-seronegative.

The rearrangement links TRBV9 to TRBJ1-2; weak D call: TRBD1 (5 bases). The CDR3 is 16 residues long. In germline, CDR1 is SGDLS, CDR2 YYNGEE. The V end was cut by 4 bases, the J end by 6 bases, with 22 bases between. CDR3 bases: TGTGCCAGCAGCCCCGATAGGACAAGGAAGACAAATGGCTACACCTTC. As protein: CASSPDRTRKTNGYTF. The variable domain in full, completed from reference TRBV9 and TRBJ1-2, reads DSGVTQTPKHLITATGQRVTLRCSPRSGDLSVYWYQQSLDQGLQFLIQYYNGEERAKGNILERFSAQQFPDLHSELNLSSLELGDSALYFCASSPDRTRKTNGYTFGSGTRLTVV.

CDR3 protein: CASSQWTGRDEQYF. The CDR3 DNA is TGTGCCAGCAGCCAATGGACAGGGAGGGACGAGCAGTACTTC. The chain links TRBV7-2 to TRBJ2-7, with D possibly matching TRBD1 (8 bases). The CDR3 sequence is 14 residues long. V was pared by 5 bases and J by 5 bases, with 16 bases between. Germline V gene lookup returns CDR1 SGHTA and CDR2 FQGNSA.

The V and J genes are TRBV7-9 and TRBJ2-5; tentatively, D is TRBD2 (7 bases). The CDR3 spans 16 residues. Germline loops: CDR1 SEHNR, CDR2 FQNEAQ (reference sequence). V lost 1 base, J lost 1 base, and 13 bases lay in between. The CDR3 region is CASSLDRGAFQETQYF. The CDR3 nucleotides read TGTGCCAGCAGCTTAGATCGGGGGGCCTTCCAAGAGACCCAGTACTTC.

V is TRBV9 and J is TRBJ2-5, with 7 bases aligning to TRBD2. The ends lost 0 bases at V and 5 bases at J; junction bases unmatched: 4. This CDR3 has 14 amino acids. Per germline, CDR1 SGDLS and CDR2 YYNGEE. CDR3: CASSVGREMETQYF. CDR3 nucleotides: TGTGCCAGCAGCGTAGGGCGGGAGATGGAGACCCAGTACTTC.

V gene TRBV2 combines with J gene TRBJ1-2, with 8 bases lining up with TRBD1. J gave up 3 bases and V 7 bases, and 10 bases lay outside the gene matches. Germline V gene lookup returns CDR1 SNHLY and CDR2 FYNNEI. The CDR3 loop spans 15 amino acids. The CDR3 bases are TGTGCCAGCACCTCGACGAGACAGGGGTACTATGGCTACACCTTC. This sequence encodes CASTSTRQGYYGYTF.

CDR3 nucleotide sequence: TGCAGCGTAAGACCAGACCATAGCGGGAGAATGGGATACGAGCAGTACTTC. This sequence encodes CSVRPDHSGRMGYEQYF. The chain is built from TRBV29-1 and TRBJ2-7; 9 nucleotides align to TRBD2. The J segment lost 4 bases and the V segment lost 6 bases, leaving 19 bases of the junction unmatched. CDR1 and CDR2 (germline): SQVTM, ANQGSEA. This CDR3 is 17 amino acids long.

The chain carries TRBV23-1 and TRBJ1-1; 7 bases agree with TRBD1. TRBV23-1 is given ORF status, its function remaining uncertain. Germline trimming cut 3 bases from V and 0 bases from J; bases unmatched to any gene: 13. There are 18 residues in the CDR3. CDR3 loop: CASSQDPDRSPMNTEAFF. In DNA form, the CDR3 reads TGCGCCAGCAGTCAGGATCCGGACAGGAGCCCCATGAACACTGAAGCTTTCTTT.